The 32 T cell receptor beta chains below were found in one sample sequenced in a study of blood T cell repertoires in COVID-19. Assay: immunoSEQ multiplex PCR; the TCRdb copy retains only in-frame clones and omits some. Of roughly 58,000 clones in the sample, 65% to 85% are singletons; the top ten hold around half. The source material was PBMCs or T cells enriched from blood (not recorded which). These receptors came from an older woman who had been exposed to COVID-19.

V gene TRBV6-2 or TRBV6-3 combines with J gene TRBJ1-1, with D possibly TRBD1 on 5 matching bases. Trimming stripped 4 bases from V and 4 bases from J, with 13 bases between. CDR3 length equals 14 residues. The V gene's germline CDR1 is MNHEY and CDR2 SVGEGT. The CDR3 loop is CASSSLSQGTEAFF. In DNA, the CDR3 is TGTGCCAGCAGTTCACTGAGCCAGGGCACTGAAGCTTTCTTT.

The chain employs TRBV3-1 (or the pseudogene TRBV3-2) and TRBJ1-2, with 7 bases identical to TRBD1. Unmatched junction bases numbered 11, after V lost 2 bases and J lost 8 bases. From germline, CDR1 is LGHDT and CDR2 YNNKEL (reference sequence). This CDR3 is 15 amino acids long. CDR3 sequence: CASSQTRQGRIGYTF. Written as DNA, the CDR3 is TGTGCCAGCAGCCAAACCCGACAGGGACGAATCGGCTACACCTTC.

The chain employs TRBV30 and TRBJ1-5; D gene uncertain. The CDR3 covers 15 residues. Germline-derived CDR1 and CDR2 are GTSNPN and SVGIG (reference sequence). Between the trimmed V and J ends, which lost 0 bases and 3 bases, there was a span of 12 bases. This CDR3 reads CAWSVLGGFNQPQHF. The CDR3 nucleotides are TGTGCCTGGAGTGTACTTGGCGGATTCAATCAGCCCCAGCATTTT.

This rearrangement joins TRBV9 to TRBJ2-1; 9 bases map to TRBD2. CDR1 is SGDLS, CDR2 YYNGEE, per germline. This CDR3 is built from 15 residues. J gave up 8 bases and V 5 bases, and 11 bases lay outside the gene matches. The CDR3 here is CASRGRSGGMDEQFF. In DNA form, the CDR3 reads TGTGCCAGCAGGGGTAGAAGCGGGGGGATGGATGAGCAGTTCTTC.

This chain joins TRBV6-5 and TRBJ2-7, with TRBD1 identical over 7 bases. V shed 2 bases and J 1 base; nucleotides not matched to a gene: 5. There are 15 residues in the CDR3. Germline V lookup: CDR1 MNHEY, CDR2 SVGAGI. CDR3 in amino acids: CASSYLRDSSYEQYF. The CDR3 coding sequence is TGTGCCAGCAGTTACCTACGGGACAGTTCCTACGAGCAGTACTTC.

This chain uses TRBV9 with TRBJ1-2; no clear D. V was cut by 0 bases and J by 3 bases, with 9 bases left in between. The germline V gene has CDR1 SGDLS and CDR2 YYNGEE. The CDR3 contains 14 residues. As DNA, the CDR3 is TGTGCCAGCAGCGTAGGTTTTTATGACTATGGCTACACCTTC. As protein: CASSVGFYDYGYTF.

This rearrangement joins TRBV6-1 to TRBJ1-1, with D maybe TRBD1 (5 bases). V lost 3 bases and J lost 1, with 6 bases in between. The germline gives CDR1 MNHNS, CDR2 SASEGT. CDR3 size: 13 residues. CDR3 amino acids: CASSEDKNTEAFF. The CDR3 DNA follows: TGTGCCAGCAGTGAGGACAAGAACACTGAAGCTTTCTTT.

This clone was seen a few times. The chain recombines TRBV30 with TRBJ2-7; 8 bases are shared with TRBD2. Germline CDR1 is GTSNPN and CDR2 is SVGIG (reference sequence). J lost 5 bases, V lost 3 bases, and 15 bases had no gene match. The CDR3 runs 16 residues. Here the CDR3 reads CAWRPPNSGTMNEQYF. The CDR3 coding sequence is TGTGCCTGGAGGCCTCCCAATAGCGGGACGATGAACGAGCAGTACTTC.

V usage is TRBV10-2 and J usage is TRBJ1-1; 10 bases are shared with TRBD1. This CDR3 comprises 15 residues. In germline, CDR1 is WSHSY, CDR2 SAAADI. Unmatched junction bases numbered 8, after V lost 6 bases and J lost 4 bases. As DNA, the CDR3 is TGCGCCAGCAGATCTAGAGGACAGGGGGGCACTGAAGCTTTCTTT. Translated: CASRSRGQGGTEAFF.

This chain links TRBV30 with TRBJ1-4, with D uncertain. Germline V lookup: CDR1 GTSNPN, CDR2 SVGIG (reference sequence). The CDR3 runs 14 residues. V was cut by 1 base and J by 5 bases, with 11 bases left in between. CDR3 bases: TGTGCCTGGAGTGCGGGGATTGGGAATGAAAAACTGTTTTTT. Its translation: CAWSAGIGNEKLFF. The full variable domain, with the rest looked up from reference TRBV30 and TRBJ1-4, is SQTIHQWPATLVQPVGSPLSLECTVEGTSNPNLYWYRQAAGRGLQLLFYSVGIGQISSEVPQNLSASRPQDRQFILSSKKLLLSDSGFYLCAWSAGIGNEKLFFGSGTQLSVL.

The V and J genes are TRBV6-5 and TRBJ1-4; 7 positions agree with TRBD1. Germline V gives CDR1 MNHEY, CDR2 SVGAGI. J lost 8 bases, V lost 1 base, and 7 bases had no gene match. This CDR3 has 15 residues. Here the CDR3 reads CASSYYGTDAEKLFF. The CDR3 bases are TGTGCCAGCAGTTACTACGGGACAGATGCCGAAAAACTGTTTTTT.

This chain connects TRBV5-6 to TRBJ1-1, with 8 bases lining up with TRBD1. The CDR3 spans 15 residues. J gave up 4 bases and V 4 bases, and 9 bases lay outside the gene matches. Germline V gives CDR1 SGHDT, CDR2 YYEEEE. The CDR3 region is CASSHTGQGGTEAFF. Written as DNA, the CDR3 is TGTGCCAGCAGCCATACTGGACAGGGAGGCACTGAAGCTTTCTTT. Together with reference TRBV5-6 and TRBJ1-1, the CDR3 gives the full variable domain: DAGVTQSPTHLIKTRGQQVTLRCSPKSGHDTVSWYQQALGQGPQFIFQYYEEEERQRGNFPDRFSGHQFPNYSSELNVNALLLGDSALYLCASSHTGQGGTEAFFGQGTRLTVV.

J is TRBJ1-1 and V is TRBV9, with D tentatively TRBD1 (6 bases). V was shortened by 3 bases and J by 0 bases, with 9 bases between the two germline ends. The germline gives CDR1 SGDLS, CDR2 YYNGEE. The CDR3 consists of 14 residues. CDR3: CASSAGTLNTEAFF. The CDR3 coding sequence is TGTGCCAGCAGCGCCGGGACATTGAACACTGAAGCTTTCTTT.

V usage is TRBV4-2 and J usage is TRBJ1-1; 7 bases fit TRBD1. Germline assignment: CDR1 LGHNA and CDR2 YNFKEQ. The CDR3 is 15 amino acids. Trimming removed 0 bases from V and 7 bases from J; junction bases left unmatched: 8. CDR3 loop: CASSQEAGGNIEAFF. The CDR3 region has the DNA TGTGCCAGCAGCCAAGAGGCAGGGGGGAATATTGAAGCTTTCTTT.

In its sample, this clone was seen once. The CDR3 spells CAWEKLGQGRGEQYF. CDR3 DNA sequence: TGTGCCTGGGAAAAACTGGGACAGGGAAGGGGCGAGCAGTACTTC. The chain links TRBV30 to TRBJ2-7; TRBD1 matches at 9 bases. CDR3 length: 15 amino acids. CDR1 is GTSNPN, CDR2 SVGIG, per germline (reference sequence). J was trimmed by 6 bases and V by 5 bases; bases with no gene match: 14.

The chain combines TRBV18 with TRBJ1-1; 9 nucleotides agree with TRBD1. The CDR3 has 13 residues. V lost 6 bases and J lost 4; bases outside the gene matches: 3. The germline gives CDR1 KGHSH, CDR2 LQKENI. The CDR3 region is CASSKTGGTEAFF. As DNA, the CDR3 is TGTGCCAGCTCGAAGACAGGGGGCACTGAAGCTTTCTTT.

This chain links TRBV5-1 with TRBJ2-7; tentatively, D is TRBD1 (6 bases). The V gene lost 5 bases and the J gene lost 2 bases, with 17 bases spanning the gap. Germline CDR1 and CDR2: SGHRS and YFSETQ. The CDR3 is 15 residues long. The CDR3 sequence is CASSPTWDTTYEQYF. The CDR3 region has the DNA TGCGCCAGCAGTCCAACATGGGACACCACCTACGAGCAGTACTTC.

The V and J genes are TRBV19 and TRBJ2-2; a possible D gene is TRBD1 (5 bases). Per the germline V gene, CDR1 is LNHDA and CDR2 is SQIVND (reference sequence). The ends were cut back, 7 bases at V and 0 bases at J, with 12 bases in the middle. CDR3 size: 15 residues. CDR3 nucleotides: TGTGCCAGTACCCTTGACAGACCGAACACCGGGGAGCTGTTTTTT. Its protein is CASTLDRPNTGELFF.

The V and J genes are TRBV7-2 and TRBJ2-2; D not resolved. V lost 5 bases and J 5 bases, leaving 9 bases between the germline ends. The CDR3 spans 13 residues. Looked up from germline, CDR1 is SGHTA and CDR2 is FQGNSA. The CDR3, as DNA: TGTGCCAGCAGCCCCCGCCGGACCGGGGAGCTGTTTTTT. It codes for CASSPRRTGELFF.

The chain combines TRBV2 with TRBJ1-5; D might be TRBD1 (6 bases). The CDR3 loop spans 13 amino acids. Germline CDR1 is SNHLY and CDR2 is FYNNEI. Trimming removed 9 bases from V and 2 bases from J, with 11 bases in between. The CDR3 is CARGGAGNQPQHF. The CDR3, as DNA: TGTGCCAGGGGGGGGGCTGGCAATCAGCCCCAGCATTTT.

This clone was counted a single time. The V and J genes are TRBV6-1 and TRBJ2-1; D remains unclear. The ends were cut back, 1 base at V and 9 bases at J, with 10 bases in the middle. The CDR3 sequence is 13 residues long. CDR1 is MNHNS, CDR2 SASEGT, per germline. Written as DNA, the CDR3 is TGTGCCAGCAGTGAAGGACTTTTTGGTGAGCAGTTCTTC. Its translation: CASSEGLFGEQFF.

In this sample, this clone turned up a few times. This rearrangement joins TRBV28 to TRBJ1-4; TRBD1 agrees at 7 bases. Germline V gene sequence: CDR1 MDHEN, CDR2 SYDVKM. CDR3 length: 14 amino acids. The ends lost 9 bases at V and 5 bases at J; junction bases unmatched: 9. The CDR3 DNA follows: TGTGCCAGTGGTTGGGGCAGGGGGAATGAAAAACTGTTTTTT. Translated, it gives CASGWGRGNEKLFF.

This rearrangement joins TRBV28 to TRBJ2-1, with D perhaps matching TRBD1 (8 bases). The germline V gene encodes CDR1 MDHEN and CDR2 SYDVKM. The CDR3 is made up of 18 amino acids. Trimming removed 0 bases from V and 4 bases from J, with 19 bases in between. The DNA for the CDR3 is TGTGCCAGCAGTTTATGGGGTGGACAGGGAGGGATTTACAATGAGCAGTTCTTC. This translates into CASSLWGGQGGIYNEQFF.

The DNA of the CDR3 is TGTGCCAGCAGCTTATTGCTTGGGGGGAACTATGGCTACACCTTC. Translated: CASSLLLGGNYGYTF. The chain couples TRBV7-9 to TRBJ1-2; D possibly corresponds to TRBD1 (5 bases). Germline CDR1 SEHNR, CDR2 FQNEAQ (reference sequence). The CDR3 totals 15 residues. Trimming took 2 bases from V and 2 from J, leaving 12 bases between them.

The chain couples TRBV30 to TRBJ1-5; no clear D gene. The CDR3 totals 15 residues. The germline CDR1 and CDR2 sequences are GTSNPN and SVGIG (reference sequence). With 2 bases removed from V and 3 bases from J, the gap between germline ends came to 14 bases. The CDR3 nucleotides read TGTGCCTGGAGTCCTTTTCCCGGGGTCAATCAGCCCCAGCATTTT. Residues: CAWSPFPGVNQPQHF.

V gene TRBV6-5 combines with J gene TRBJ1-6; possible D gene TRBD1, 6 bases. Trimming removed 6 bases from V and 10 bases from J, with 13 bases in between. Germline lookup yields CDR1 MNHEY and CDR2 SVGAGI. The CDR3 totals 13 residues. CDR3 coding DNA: TGTGCCAGCAGCTCTTCACAGGGCTCACCCCTCCACTTT. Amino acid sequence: CASSSSQGSPLHF.

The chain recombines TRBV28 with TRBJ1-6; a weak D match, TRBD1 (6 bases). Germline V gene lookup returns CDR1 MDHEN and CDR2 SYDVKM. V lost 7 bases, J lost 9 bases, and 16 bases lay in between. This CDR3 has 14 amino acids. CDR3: CASTFNRVSSPLHF. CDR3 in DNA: TGTGCCAGCACCTTTAACAGGGTTAGTTCACCCCTCCACTTT.

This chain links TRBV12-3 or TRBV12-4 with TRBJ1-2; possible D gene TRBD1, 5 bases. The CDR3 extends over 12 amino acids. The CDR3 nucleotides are TGTGCTGTCGAGGAGGGGACTTACGGCTACACCTTC. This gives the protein CAVEEGTYGYTF.

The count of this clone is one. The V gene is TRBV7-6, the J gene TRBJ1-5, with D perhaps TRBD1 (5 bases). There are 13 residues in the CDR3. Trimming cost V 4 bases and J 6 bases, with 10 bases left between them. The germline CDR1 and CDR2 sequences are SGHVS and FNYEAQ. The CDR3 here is CASSSVGGQPQHF. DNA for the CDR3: TGTGCCAGCAGCTCCGTCGGGGGTCAGCCCCAGCATTTT.

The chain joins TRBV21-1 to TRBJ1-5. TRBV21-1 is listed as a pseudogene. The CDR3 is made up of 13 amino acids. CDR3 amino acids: CASSKVSFPSQHF. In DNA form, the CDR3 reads TGTGCCAGCAGCAAAGTTTCGTTTCCTTCCCAGCATTTT.

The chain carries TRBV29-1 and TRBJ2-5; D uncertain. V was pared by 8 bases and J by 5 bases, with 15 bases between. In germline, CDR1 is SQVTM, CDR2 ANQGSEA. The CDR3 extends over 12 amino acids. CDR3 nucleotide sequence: TGCAGCTGTGGTAGTTCTTCGGAGACCCAGTACTTC. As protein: CSCGSSSETQYF.

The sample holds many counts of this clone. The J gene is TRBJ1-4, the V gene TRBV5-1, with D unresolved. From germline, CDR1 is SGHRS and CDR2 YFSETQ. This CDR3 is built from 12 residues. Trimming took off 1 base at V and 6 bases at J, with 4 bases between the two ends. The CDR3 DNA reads TGCGCCAGCAGCTTGCCTGATGAAAAACTGTTTTTT. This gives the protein CASSLPDEKLFF.